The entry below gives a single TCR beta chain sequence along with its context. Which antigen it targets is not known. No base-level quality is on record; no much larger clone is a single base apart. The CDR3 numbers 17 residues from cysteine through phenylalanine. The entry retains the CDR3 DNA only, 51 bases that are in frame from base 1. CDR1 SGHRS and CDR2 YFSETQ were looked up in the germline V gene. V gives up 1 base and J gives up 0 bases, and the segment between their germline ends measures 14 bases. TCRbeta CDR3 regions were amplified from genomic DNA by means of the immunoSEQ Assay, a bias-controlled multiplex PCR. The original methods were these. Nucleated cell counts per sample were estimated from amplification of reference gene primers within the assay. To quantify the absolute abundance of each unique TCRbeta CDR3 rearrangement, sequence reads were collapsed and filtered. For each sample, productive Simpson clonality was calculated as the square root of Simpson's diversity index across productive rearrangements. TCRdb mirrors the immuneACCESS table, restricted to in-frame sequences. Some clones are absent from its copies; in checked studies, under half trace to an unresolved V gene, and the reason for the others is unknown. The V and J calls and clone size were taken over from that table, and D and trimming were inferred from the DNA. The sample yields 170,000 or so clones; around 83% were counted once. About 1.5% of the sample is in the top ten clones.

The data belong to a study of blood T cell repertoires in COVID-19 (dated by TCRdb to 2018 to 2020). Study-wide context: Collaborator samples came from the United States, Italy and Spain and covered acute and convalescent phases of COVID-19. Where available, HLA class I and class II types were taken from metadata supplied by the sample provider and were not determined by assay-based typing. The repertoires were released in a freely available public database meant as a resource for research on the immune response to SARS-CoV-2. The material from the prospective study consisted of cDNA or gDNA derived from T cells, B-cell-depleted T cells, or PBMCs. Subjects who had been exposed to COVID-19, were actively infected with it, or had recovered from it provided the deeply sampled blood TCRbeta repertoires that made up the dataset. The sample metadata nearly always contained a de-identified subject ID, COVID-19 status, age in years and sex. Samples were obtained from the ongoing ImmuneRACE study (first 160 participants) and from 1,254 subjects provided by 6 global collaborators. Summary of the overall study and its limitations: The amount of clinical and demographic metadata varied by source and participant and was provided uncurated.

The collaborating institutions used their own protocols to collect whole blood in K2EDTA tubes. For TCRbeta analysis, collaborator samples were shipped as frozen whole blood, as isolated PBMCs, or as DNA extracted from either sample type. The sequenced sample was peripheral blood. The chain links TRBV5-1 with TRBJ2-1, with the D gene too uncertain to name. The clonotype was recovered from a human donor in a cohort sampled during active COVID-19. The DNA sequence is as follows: TGCGCCAGCAGCTTGCGGTCTGGCGGCAGCTCCTACAATGAGCAGTTCTTC. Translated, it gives CASSLRSGGSSYNEQFF.